This is a list of T cell receptor beta chains from one sample in a study of blood T cell repertoires in COVID-19. Clones were sequenced by immunoSEQ multiplex PCR, and TCRdb holds only the in-frame ones, with some missing. This table has some 140,000 clones, approximately 83% appearing once. Sequencing was performed on peripheral blood. Every receptor here comes from a woman of 80 years or more with acute or convalescent COVID-19. Each CDR3 is given with its conserved first and last residue. A D gene is named only where the DNA matches it firmly. The size field is filled for only some rows; it gives once, few, many or a size class.

J	size	D	V	CDR3	DNA
TRBJ1-6	-	-	TRBV6-2/TRBV6-3	CASSYSRQWNSPLHF	TGTGCCAGCAGTTACTCCAGACAGTGGAATTCACCCCTCCACTTT
TRBJ1-2	-	TRBD1	TRBV10-3	CAISGTGRDYGYTF	TGTGCCATCAGCGGGACAGGGAGGGACTATGGCTACACCTTC
TRBJ2-7	-	-	TRBV7-2	CASSLSQTYEQYF	TGTGCCAGCAGCTTAAGTCAGACCTACGAGCAGTACTTC
TRBJ2-2	once	TRBD1	TRBV7-2	CASTGTGRSTGELFF	TGTGCCAGCACCGGGACAGGGAGGTCCACCGGGGAGCTGTTTTTT
TRBJ1-2	-	-	TRBV6-6	CAALVEVVGYTF	TGTGCCGCCTTAGTTGAGGTGGTTGGCTACACCTTC
TRBJ1-1	-	-	TRBV5-1	CASRGEGQAFF	TGCGCCAGCAGGGGGGAGGGGCAGGCTTTCTTT
TRBJ1-1	-	-	TRBV10-3	CAISQPRLQGLNTEAFF	TGTGCCATCAGTCAACCGCGACTCCAGGGGTTGAACACTGAAGCTTTCTTT
TRBJ2-5	-	TRBD1	TRBV7-3	CASSPGTGLETQYF	TGTGCCAGCAGCCCCGGGACAGGGCTCGAGACCCAGTACTTC
TRBJ1-2	-	TRBD1	TRBV19	CASSIGLQGAVYGYTF	TGTGCCAGTAGTATAGGACTACAGGGGGCGGTCTATGGCTACACCTTC
TRBJ2-5	-	TRBD1	TRBV24-1	CATSETGTGTETQYF	TGTGCCACCAGTGAGACCGGGACAGGGACAGAGACCCAGTACTTC
TRBJ2-1	-	TRBD2	TRBV7-9	CASSLVLAGGSYNEQFF	TGTGCCAGCAGCTTAGTGTTGGCGGGGGGCTCCTACAATGAGCAGTTCTTC
TRBJ1-2	-	-	TRBV5-1	CASSTSNYGYTF	TGCGCCAGCAGCACAAGTAACTATGGCTACACCTTC
TRBJ1-2	-	TRBD1	TRBV5-1	CASSLVGRGLGYTF	TGCGCCAGCAGCTTGGTAGGCAGGGGGCTTGGCTACACCTTC
TRBJ2-3	-	TRBD1	TRBV30	CAWGTGMRTDTQYF	TGTGCCTGGGGGACAGGGATGCGCACAGATACGCAGTATTTT
TRBJ2-1	-	TRBD1	TRBV10-3	CAISADRAPIEGEQFF	TGTGCCATCAGTGCCGACAGGGCTCCGATCGAAGGTGAGCAGTTCTTC
TRBJ1-3	-	-	TRBV27	CASSPVPARGNTIYF	TGTGCCAGCAGCCCTGTCCCAGCCAGGGGAAACACCATATATTTT
TRBJ1-2	-	TRBD1	TRBV11-2	CASSLVAGTGDGYTF	TGTGCCAGCAGCTTAGTAGCCGGGACAGGGGACGGCTACACCTTC
TRBJ2-5	-	-	TRBV5-1	CASSLAVGLTHGDF	TGCGCCAGCAGCTTGGCCGTCGGGTTGACCCATGGTGACTTC
TRBJ2-7	-	TRBD2	TRBV6-5	CASRRGLARYEQYF	TGTGCCAGCAGGAGGGGACTAGCGAGATACGAGCAGTACTTC
TRBJ2-2	-	TRBD2	TRBV18	CASSPRLAGTANTGELFF	TGTGCCAGCTCACCGCGACTAGCGGGGACCGCGAACACCGGGGAGCTGTTTTTT
TRBJ2-1	once	-	TRBV6-2/TRBV6-3	CASSYFSGDNEQFF	TGTGCCAGCAGTTACTTCTCGGGAGACAATGAGCAGTTCTTC
TRBJ1-4	-	TRBD1	TRBV19	CASSARTGLNEKLFF	TGTGCCAGTAGTGCCCGGACAGGGTTAAATGAAAAACTGTTTTTT
TRBJ2-2	-	TRBD2	TRBV3-1/TRBV3-2	CASSLRLAGGTGELFF	TGTGCCAGCAGCCTGCGACTAGCGGGGGGGACCGGGGAGCTGTTTTTT
TRBJ2-7	-	-	TRBV7-7	CASSSEGWGGEQYF	TGTGCCAGCAGCTCCGAGGGGTGGGGAGGCGAGCAGTACTTC
TRBJ2-7	once	-	TRBV19	CASSILVSDSYEQYF	TGTGCCAGTAGTATATTAGTGTCCGACTCCTACGAGCAGTACTTC
TRBJ1-5	-	TRBD1	TRBV7-2	CASSFHSTGAQPQHF	TGTGCCAGCAGCTTTCATTCGACAGGGGCCCAGCCCCAGCATTTT
TRBJ1-6	-	-	TRBV4-1	CASSPLPGGRYYNSPLHF	TGCGCCAGCAGCCCACTCCCGGGCGGGAGATACTATAATTCACCCCTCCACTTT
TRBJ2-1	-	TRBD2	TRBV4-3	CASSQAGGPHSGGSSYNEQFF	TGCGCCAGCAGCCAAGCAGGAGGACCTCATAGCGGGGGGAGCTCCTACAATGAGCAGTTCTTC
TRBJ2-3	-	TRBD2	TRBV2	CASSRLAGSTDTQYF	TGTGCCAGCAGTAGACTAGCGGGGAGCACAGATACGCAGTATTTT
TRBJ1-5	few	TRBD1	TRBV6-1	CASSEGDRGPPQHF	TGTGCCAGCAGTGAAGGGGACAGGGGTCCGCCCCAGCATTTT
TRBJ2-1	-	TRBD2	TRBV7-8	CASSLLAGYNEQFF	TGTGCCAGCAGCCTCCTAGCGGGGTACAATGAGCAGTTCTTC
TRBJ1-5	-	-	TRBV6-2/TRBV6-3	CASSFRRVEGSNQPQHF	TGTGCCAGCAGTTTCAGGAGGGTCGAGGGTAGCAATCAGCCCCAGCATTTT
TRBJ1-2	few	-	TRBV18	CASSVDRSYGYTF	TGTGCCAGCTCGGTAGACAGGAGCTATGGCTACACCTTC
TRBJ1-2	-	-	TRBV15	CATSRAGTPGRFGYTF	TGTGCCACCAGCAGAGCCGGGACACCCGGTCGGTTTGGCTACACCTTC
TRBJ1-3	-	-	TRBV27	CASSDNSLSGNTIYF	TGTGCCAGCAGTGACAACAGTCTCTCTGGAAACACCATATATTTT
TRBJ2-3	-	-	TRBV6-5	CASTPGLPTDTQYF	TGTGCCAGCACCCCCGGACTGCCCACAGATACGCAGTATTTT
TRBJ1-6	-	TRBD1	TRBV6-6	CASSPGQGYRPLHF	TGTGCCAGCAGCCCGGGACAGGGTTATCGTCCCCTCCACTTT
TRBJ1-2	-	TRBD1	TRBV14	CASSQYKTGRYGYTF	TGTGCCAGCAGCCAATATAAGACAGGGAGATATGGCTACACCTTC
TRBJ1-1	-	-	TRBV5-1	CASSSPGSGTEAFF	TGCGCCAGCAGCTCCCCCGGGTCGGGTACTGAAGCTTTCTTT
TRBJ1-1	-	TRBD1	TRBV5-1	CASSFGQAGTEAFF	TGCGCCAGCAGCTTCGGACAGGCAGGCACTGAAGCTTTCTTT
TRBJ2-5	-	-	TRBV5-1	CASSLASGRETQYF	TGCGCCAGCAGCTTGGCAAGCGGGCGGGAGACCCAGTACTTC
TRBJ1-2	once	-	TRBV2	CASSDPGQIGGYGYTF	TGTGCCAGCAGCGACCCTGGACAGATTGGGGGCTATGGCTACACCTTC
TRBJ2-1	once	TRBD2	TRBV24-1	CATSDTRGATREQFF	TGTGCCACCAGTGATACGCGGGGGGCGACTCGTGAGCAGTTCTTC